Only one count was recorded for the clone carrying this T cell receptor (beta chain). The sample originates from a study of blood T cell repertoires in COVID-19. Profiling relied on immunoSEQ multiplex PCR, and the TCRdb table lists in-frame clones only, not all of them. The table includes roughly 140,000 clones, 81% detected once. The sequenced sample was peripheral blood. The receptor comes from a human donor in a cohort sampled during active COVID-19.

The CDR3 region is CSGTGPSYEQYF. CDR3 nucleotide sequence: TGCAGCGGTACAGGGCCGAGCTACGAGCAGTACTTC. V usage is TRBV29-1 and J usage is TRBJ2-7; D may be TRBD1 (6 bases). There are 12 residues in the CDR3. V shed 7 bases and J shed 3 bases, with 13 bases lying between them. Germline V gives CDR1 SQVTM, CDR2 ANQGSEA.